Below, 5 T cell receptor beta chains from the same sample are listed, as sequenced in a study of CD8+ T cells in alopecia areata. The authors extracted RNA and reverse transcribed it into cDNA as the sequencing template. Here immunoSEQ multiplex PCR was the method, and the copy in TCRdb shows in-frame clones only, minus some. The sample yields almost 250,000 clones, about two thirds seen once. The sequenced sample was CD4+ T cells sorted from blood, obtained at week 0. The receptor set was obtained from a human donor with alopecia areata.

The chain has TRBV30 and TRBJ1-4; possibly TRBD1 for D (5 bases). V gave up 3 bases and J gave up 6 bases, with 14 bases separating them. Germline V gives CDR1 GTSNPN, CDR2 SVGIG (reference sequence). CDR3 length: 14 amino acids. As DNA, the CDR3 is TGTGCCTGGAGCGTAGGCGGGGGGGATGAAAAACTGTTTTTT. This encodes CAWSVGGGDEKLFF.

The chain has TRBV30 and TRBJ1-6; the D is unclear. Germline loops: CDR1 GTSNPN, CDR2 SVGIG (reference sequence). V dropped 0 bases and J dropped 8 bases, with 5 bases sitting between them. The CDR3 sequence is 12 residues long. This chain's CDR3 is CAWSVSDSPLHF. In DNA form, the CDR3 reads TGTGCCTGGAGTGTAAGTGATTCACCCCTCCACTTT. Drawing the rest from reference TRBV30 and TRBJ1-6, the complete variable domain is SQTIHQWPATLVQPVGSPLSLECTVEGTSNPNLYWYRQAAGRGLQLLFYSVGIGQISSEVPQNLSASRPQDRQFILSSKKLLLSDSGFYLCAWSVSDSPLHFGNGTRLTVT.

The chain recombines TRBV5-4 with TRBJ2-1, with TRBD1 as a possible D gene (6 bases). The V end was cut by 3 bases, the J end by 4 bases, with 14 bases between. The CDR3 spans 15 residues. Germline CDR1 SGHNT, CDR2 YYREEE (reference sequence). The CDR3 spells CASSSRDTPYNEQFF. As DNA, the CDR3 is TGTGCCAGCAGCTCCAGGGACACCCCTTACAATGAGCAGTTCTTC.

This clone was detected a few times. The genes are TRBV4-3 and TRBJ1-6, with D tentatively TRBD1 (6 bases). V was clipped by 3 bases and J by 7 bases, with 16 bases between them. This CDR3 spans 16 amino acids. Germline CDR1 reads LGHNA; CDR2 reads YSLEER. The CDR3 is CASSQKSTGRNSPLHF. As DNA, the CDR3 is TGCGCCAGCAGCCAGAAGTCAACAGGGCGCAATTCACCCCTCCACTTT.

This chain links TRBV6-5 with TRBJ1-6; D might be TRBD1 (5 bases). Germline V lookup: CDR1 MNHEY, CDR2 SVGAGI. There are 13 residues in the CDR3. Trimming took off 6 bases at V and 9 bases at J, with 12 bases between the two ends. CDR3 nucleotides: TGTGCCAGCAGCTCAACGGGGGGTTCACCCCTCCACTTT. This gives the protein CASSSTGGSPLHF.